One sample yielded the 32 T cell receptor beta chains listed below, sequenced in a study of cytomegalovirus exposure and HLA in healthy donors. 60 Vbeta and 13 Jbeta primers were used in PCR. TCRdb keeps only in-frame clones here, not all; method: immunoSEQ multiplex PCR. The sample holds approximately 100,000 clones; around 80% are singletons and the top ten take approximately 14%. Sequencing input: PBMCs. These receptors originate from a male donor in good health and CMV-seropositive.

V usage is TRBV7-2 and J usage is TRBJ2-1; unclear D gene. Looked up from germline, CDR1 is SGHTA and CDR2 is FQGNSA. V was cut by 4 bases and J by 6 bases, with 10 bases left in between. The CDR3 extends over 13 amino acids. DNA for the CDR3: TGTGCCAGCAGCTCCCGGGTCCCCAATGAGCAGTTCTTC. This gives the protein CASSSRVPNEQFF.

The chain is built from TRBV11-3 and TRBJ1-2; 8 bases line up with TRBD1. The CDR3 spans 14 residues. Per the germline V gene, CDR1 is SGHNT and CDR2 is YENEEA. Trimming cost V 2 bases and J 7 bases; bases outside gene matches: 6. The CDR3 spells CASSLTQGASGYTF. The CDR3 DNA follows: TGTGCCAGCAGCTTAACGCAGGGGGCGTCTGGCTACACCTTC.

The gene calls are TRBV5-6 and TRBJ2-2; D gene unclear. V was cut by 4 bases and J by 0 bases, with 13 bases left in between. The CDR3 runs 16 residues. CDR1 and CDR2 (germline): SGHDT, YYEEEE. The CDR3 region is CASSLVSIANTGELFF. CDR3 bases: TGTGCCAGCAGCCTGGTTAGCATCGCGAACACCGGGGAGCTGTTTTTT.

The CDR3 DNA sequence: TGTGCCAGCAGTTTATGGGGGCCTGGGGCCAACGTCCTGACTTTC. Protein product: CASSLWGPGANVLTF. This sequence joins TRBV27 and TRBJ2-6; tentatively, D is TRBD1 (6 bases). V lost 1 base, J lost 2 bases, and 6 bases lay in between. The germline CDR1 and CDR2 sequences are MNHEY and SMNVEV (reference sequence). The CDR3 runs to 15 residues. Together with reference TRBV27 and TRBJ2-6, the CDR3 gives the full variable domain: EAQVTQNPRYLITVTGKKLTVTCSQNMNHEYMSWYRQDPGLGLRQIYYSMNVEVTDKGDVPEGYKVSRKEKRNFPLILESPSPNQTSLYFCASSLWGPGANVLTFGAGSRLTVL.

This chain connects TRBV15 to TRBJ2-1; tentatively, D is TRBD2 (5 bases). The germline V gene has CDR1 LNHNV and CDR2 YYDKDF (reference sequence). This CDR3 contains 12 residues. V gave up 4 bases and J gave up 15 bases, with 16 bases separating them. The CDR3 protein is CATSITGLGLFF. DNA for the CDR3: TGTGCCACCAGCATTACCGGGCTTGGACTGTTCTTC. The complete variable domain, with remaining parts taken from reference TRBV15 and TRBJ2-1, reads DAMVIQNPRYQVTQFGKPVTLSCSQTLNHNVMYWYQQKSSQAPKLLFHYYDKDFNNEADTPDNFQSRRPNTSFCFLDIRSPGLGDTAMYLCATSITGLGLFFGPGTRLTVL.

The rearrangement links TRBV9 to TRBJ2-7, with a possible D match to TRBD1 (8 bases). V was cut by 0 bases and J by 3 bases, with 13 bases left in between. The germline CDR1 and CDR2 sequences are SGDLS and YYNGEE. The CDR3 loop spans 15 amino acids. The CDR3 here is CASSVGTGRDYEQYF. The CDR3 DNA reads TGTGCCAGCAGCGTAGGGACAGGGAGGGACTACGAGCAGTACTTC.

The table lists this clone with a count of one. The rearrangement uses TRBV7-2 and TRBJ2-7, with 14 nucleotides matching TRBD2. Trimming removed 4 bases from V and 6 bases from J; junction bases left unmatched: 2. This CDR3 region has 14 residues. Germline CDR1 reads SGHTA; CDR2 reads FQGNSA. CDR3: CASSSGLAGVEQYF. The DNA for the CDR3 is TGTGCCAGCAGCTCGGGACTAGCGGGGGTCGAGCAGTACTTC.

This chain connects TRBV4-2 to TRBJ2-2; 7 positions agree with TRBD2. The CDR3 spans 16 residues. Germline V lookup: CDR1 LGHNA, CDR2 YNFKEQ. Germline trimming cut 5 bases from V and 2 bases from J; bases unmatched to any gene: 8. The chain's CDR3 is CASSGTSELNTGELFF. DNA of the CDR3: TGTGCCAGCAGCGGTACTAGCGAGCTAAACACCGGGGAGCTGTTTTTT.

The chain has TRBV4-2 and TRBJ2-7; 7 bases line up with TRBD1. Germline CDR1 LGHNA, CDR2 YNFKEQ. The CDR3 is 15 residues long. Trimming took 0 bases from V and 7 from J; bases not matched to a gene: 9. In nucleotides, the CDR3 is TGTGCCAGCAGCCAAGATCTGCCGACAGGGTGGGAGCAGTACTTC. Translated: CASSQDLPTGWEQYF.

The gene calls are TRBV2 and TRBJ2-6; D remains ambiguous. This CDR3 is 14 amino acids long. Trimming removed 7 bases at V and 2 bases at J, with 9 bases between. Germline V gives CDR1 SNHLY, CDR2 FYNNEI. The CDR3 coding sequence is TGTGCCAGCAAAGAGGTGACTGGGGCCAACGTCCTGACTTTC. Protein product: CASKEVTGANVLTF. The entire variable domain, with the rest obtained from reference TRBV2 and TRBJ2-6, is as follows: EPEVTQTPSHQVTQMGQEVILRCVPISNHLYFYWYRQILGQKVEFLVSFYNNEISEKSEIFDDQFSVERPDGSNFTLKIRSTKLEDSAMYFCASKEVTGANVLTFGAGSRLTVL.

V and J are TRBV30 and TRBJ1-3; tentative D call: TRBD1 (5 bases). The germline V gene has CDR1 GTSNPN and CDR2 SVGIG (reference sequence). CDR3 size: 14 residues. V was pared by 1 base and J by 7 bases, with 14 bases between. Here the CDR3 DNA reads TGTGCCTGGAGTGGGGGGGTATTGACGAACACCATATATTTT. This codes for CAWSGGVLTNTIYF.

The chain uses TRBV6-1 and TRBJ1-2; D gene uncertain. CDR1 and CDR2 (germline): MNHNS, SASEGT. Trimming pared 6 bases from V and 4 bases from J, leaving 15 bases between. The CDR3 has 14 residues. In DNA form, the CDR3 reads TGTGCCAGCAGCGCCCTCCGGGGATCCTATGGCTACACCTTC. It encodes CASSALRGSYGYTF.

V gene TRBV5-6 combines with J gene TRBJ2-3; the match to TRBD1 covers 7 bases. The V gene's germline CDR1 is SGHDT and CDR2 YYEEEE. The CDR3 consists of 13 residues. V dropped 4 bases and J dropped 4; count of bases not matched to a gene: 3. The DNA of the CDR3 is TGTGCCAGCAGCAAGACAGGGTCAGATACGCAGTATTTT. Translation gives CASSKTGSDTQYF.

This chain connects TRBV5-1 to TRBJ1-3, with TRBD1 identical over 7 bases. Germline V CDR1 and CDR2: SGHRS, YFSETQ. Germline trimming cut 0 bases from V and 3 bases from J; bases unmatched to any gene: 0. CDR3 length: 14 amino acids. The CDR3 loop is CASSLAGGGNTIYF. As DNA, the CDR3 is TGCGCCAGCAGCTTGGCAGGGGGTGGAAACACCATATATTTT.

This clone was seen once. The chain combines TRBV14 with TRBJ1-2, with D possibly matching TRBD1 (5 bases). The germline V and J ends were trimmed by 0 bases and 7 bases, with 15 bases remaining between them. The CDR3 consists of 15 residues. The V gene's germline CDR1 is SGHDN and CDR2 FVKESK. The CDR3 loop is CASSQEWQGAGGYTF. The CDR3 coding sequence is TGTGCCAGCAGCCAAGAGTGGCAGGGTGCTGGTGGCTACACCTTC.

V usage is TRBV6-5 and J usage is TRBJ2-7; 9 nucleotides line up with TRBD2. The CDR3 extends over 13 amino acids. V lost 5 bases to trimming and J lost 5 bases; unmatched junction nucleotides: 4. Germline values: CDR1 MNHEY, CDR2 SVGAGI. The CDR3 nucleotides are TGTGCCAGCAGTGGGGGACTAGCAGACGAGCAGTACTTC. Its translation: CASSGGLADEQYF.

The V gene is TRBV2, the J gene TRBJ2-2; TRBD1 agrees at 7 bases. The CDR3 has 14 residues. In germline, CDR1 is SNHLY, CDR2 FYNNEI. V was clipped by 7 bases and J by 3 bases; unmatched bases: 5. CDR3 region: CASTVTGHTGELFF. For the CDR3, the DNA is TGTGCCAGCACTGTGACAGGGCACACCGGGGAGCTGTTTTTT.

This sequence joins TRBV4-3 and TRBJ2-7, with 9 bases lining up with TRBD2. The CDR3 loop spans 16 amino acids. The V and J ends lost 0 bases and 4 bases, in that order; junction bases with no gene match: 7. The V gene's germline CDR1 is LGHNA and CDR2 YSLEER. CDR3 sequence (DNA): TGCGCCAGCAGCCAAGACAACCTAGCGGGGACTTACGAGCAGTACTTC. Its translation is CASSQDNLAGTYEQYF.

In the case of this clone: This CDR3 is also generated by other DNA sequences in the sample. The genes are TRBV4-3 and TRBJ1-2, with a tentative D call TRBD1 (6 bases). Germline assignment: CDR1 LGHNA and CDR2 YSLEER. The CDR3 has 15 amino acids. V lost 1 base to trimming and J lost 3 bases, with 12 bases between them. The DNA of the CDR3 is TGCGCCAGCAGCCAAGCTTCCAGGGGTGACTATGGCTACACCTTC. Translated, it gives CASSQASRGDYGYTF.

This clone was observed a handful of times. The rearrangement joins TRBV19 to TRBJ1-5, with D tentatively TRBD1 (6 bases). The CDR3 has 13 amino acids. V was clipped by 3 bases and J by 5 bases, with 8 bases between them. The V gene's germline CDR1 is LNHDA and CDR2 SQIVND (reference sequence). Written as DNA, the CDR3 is TGTGCCAGTAGTATGAGACAGGATCAGCCCCAGCATTTT. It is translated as CASSMRQDQPQHF. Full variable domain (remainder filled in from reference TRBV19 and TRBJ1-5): DGGITQSPKYLFRKEGQNVTLSCEQNLNHDAMYWYRQDPGQGLRLIYYSQIVNDFQKGDIAEGYSVSREKKESFPLTVTSAQKNPTAFYLCASSMRQDQPQHFGDGTRLSIL.

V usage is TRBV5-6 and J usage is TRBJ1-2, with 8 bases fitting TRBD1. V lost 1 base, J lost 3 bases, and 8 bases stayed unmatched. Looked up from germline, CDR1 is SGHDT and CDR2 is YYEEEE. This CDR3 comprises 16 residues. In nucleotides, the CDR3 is TGTGCCAGCAGCTTGATCCAGGGGGCCTCCGACTATGGCTACACCTTC. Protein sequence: CASSLIQGASDYGYTF.

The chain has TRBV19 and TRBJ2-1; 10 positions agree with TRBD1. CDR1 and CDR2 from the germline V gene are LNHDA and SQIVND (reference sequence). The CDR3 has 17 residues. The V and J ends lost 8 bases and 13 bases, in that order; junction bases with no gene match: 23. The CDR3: CASGTGALPALSRHQFF. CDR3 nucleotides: TGTGCCAGTGGGACAGGGGCCCTGCCTGCCCTATCACGCCACCAGTTCTTC.

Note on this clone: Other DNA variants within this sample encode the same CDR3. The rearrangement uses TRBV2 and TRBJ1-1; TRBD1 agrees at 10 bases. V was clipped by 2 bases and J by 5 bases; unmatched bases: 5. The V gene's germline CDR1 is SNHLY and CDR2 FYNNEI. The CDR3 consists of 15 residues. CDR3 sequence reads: CASSEWDRGRTEAFF. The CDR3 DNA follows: TGTGCCAGCAGTGAATGGGACAGGGGACGGACTGAAGCTTTCTTT.

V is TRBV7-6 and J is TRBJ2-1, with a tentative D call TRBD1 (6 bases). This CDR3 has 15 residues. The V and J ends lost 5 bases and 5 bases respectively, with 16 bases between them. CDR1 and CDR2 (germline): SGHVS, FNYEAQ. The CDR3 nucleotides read TGTGCCAGCAGCCTATTTACGGACAGTAACAATGAGCAGTTCTTC. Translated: CASSLFTDSNNEQFF.

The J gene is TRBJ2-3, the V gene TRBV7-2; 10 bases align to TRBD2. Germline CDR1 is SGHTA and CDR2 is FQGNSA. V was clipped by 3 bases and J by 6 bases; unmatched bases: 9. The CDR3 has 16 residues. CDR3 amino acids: CASSLSGGAARDTQYF. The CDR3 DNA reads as TGTGCCAGCAGCTTGAGCGGGGGGGCAGCAAGGGATACGCAGTATTTT.

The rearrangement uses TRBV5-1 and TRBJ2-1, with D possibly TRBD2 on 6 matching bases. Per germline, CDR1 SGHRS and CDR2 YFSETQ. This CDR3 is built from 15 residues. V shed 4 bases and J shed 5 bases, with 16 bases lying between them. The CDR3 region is CASSSGAGTHNEQFF. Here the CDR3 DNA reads TGCGCCAGCAGCAGTGGGGCGGGGACTCACAATGAGCAGTTCTTC.

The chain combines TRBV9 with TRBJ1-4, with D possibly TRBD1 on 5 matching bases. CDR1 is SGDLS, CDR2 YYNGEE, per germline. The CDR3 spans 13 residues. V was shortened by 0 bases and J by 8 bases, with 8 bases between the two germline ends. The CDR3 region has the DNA TGTGCCAGCAGCGTAGCTCAGGGCGAAAAACTGTTTTTT. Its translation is CASSVAQGEKLFF.

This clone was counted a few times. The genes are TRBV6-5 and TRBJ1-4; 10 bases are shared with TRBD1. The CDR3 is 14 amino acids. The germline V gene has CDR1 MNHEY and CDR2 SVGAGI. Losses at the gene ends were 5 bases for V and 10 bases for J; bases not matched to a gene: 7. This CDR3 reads CASSTGTGVGKLFF. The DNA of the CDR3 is TGTGCCAGCAGTACGGGGACAGGGGTAGGAAAACTGTTTTTT.

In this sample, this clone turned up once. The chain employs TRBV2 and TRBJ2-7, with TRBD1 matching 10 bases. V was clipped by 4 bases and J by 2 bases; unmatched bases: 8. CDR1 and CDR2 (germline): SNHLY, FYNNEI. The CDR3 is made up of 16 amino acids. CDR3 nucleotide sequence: TGTGCCAGCAGTGCCCGGGACAGGGGAATACCCTACGAGCAGTACTTC. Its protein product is CASSARDRGIPYEQYF. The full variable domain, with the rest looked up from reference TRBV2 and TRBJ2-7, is EPEVTQTPSHQVTQMGQEVILRCVPISNHLYFYWYRQILGQKVEFLVSFYNNEISEKSEIFDDQFSVERPDGSNFTLKIRSTKLEDSAMYFCASSARDRGIPYEQYFGPGTRLTVT.

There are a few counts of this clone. The CDR3 here is CASKAGAGAPVEQYF. The CDR3, as DNA: TGTGCCAGCAAGGCCGGAGCGGGGGCGCCCGTGGAGCAGTACTTC. The rearrangement joins TRBV7-2 to TRBJ2-7, with 8 bases aligning to TRBD2. Germline CDR1 SGHTA, CDR2 FQGNSA. This CDR3 is built from 15 residues. V dropped 7 bases and J dropped 7; count of bases not matched to a gene: 15.

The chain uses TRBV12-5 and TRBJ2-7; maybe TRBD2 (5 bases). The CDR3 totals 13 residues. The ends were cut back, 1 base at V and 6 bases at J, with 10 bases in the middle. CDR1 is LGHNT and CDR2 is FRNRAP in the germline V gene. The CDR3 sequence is CASGLDPGSEQYF. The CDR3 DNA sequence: TGTGCTAGTGGTTTGGACCCGGGGTCCGAGCAGTACTTC.

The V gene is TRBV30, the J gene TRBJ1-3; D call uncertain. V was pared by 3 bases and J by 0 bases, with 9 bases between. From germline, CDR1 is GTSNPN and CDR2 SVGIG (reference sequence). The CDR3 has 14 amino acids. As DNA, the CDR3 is TGTGCCTGGAGCAAACAGAGCTCTGGAAACACCATATATTTT. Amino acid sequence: CAWSKQSSGNTIYF. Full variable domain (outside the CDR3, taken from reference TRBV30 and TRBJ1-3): SQTIHQWPATLVQPVGSPLSLECTVEGTSNPNLYWYRQAAGRGLQLLFYSVGIGQISSEVPQNLSASRPQDRQFILSSKKLLLSDSGFYLCAWSKQSSGNTIYFGEGSWLTVV.